This is a list of T cell receptor beta chains from one sample in a study of T-cell reconstitution after alpha-beta-depleted transplantation in children. TCRdb called the PCR reads again in MiXCR, with one record for every CDR3 protein. Of hundreds of thousands of distinct CDR3 sequences detected, around 8% appear once; the ten largest clones hold approximately 6%. Specimen: PBMCs, mostly from graft donor cells, collected 180 days after TCRalphabeta/CD19-depleted stem cell transplant. The receptor source for this set is a male patient aged 10 to 17 who had a stem cell transplant for acute lymphoblastic leukemia, so the T cells may come from the graft donor. CDR3s leave out the opening cysteine and the closing phenylalanine or tryptophan.

15	TRBV2	ASSEHFQRLAKNIQY
13	TRBV20-1	SARDLGARNTEAF
11	TRBV21-1	ASSNNWSGEQY
14	TRBV6-1	ASSPTRTLAKNIQY
10	TRBV20-1	SAERPLVEQF
13	TRBV19	ASSIQTPPNTEAF
10	TRBV6-1	ASSVATGEQF
15	TRBV6-2/TRBV6-3	ASSYSIAPTSSRGYT
14	TRBV5-5	ASSLQGALLNTEAF
13	TRBV7-9	ASSAAGTLGSEQF
12	TRBV12-3/TRBV12-4	ASSGLAGSYEQY
16	TRBV15	ATSRVARERVAKNIQY
13	TRBV12-3/TRBV12-4	ASSLYWGLDSPLH
13	TRBV28	ASTDREPFSYEQY
12	TRBV5-1	ASTRGGQNTEAF
14	TRBV4-1	ASSQELAGGPETQY
12	TRBV6-5	ASSTYPALHEQY
11	TRBV7-7	ASSFDSQETQY
13	TRBV20-1	SARDPGQSKNIQY
12	TRBV19	ASGHGTGQNGYT
13	TRBV20-1	SAIAGTGGNNEQF
15	TRBV6-4	ASRTTLAGPDTDTQY
11	TRBV12-3/TRBV12-4	ASSSLGNTEAF
12	TRBV9	ASASYSGYNEQF
11	TRBV29-1	SAAAGGPVEQY
13	TRBV9	ASSTRAGLAETQY
16	TRBV6-5	ASSHRSGTASSGNTIY
10	TRBV7-6	ASSLWGGRSF
11	TRBV25-1	ASSVPGSYEQY
14	TRBV5-1	ASSLSGQGFNEKLF
11	TRBV7-9	ACTGQSTDTQY
12	TRBV14	ASSRRDVTYEQY
12	TRBV20-1	SARPAVGYNEQF
13	TRBV28	ASTWDLSTNEKLF
13	TRBV5-5	ASSLTGNPGNTIY
13	TRBV2	ASSLNRGEETEAF